A selection of T cell receptor beta chains follows, all from one sample in a study of cytomegalovirus exposure and HLA in healthy donors. TCRdb's copy holds only in-frame clones and misses some; the assay was immunoSEQ multiplex PCR. The data hold 85,000 to 100,000 clones, with more than 60% observed a single time. Material: PBMCs. The source is a human donor in good health. Both conserved end residues are part of each CDR3. A D gene is named only where the DNA matches it firmly. Clone size is shown for a subset of rows, as once, few, many or a class of expanded clone.

>TRBV5-5|.|TRBJ2-3|TRBD2
CASSYRPGGSVDTQYF
TGTGCCAGCAGCTACCGCCCTGGCGGGAGTGTAGATACGCAGTATTTT
>TRBV30|few|TRBJ2-7|.
CAWSPTTYEQYF
TGTGCCTGGAGTCCTACCACCTACGAGCAGTACTTC
>TRBV2|.|TRBJ1-5|.
CASSSLRQRGQPQHF
TGTGCCAGCAGTTCTTTACGTCAGCGGGGTCAGCCCCAGCATTTT
>TRBV18|.|TRBJ1-2|.
CASSPPTGDYGYPF
TGTGCCAGCTCACCACCTACTGGAGACTATGGCTACCCCTTC
>TRBV5-4|few|TRBJ2-1|.
CASSQRLGYEQFF
TGTGCCAGCAGCCAGAGACTAGGCTATGAGCAGTTCTTC
>TRBV2|.|TRBJ2-5|TRBD1
CASSPPDRMKETQYF
TGTGCCAGCAGCCCCCCGGACAGGATGAAGGAGACCCAGTACTTC
>TRBV12-5|.|TRBJ1-3|.
CASGLGTPGNTIYF
TGTGCTAGTGGTTTGGGGACTCCTGGAAACACCATATATTTT
>TRBV5-1|.|TRBJ1-4|.
CASRETGTNEKLFF
TGCGCCAGCAGGGAGACAGGAACTAATGAAAAACTGTTTTTT
>TRBV6-4|.|TRBJ2-1|TRBD2
CASSEGGGASYNEQFF
TGTGCCAGCAGTGAAGGCGGGGGGGCCTCCTACAATGAGCAGTTCTTC
>TRBV10-2|.|TRBJ2-1|TRBD1
CASSGAKRQGAGDEQFF
TGCGCCAGCAGTGGAGCCAAAAGACAGGGGGCGGGGGATGAGCAGTTCTTC
>TRBV2|.|TRBJ2-7|TRBD1
CASSETWDRPYEQYF
TGTGCCAGCAGCGAGACCTGGGACAGACCCTACGAGCAGTACTTC
>TRBV29-1|.|TRBJ1-2|.
CSVAIPFYGYTF
TGCAGCGTTGCTATTCCCTTCTATGGCTACACCTTC
>TRBV7-2|.|TRBJ2-3|TRBD1
CASSSRTGGVSDTQYF
TGTGCCAGCAGCTCACGGACAGGGGGCGTCTCAGATACGCAGTATTTT
>TRBV5-6|.|TRBJ2-7|TRBD2
CASSSLGRREGSYEQYF
TGTGCCAGCAGCTCCCTGGGGAGGCGGGAGGGATCTTACGAGCAGTACTTC
>TRBV9|.|TRBJ2-7|.
CASSVADSGYYEQYF
TGTGCCAGCAGCGTAGCTGACTCCGGGTACTACGAGCAGTACTTC
>TRBV5-4|.|TRBJ1-4|.
CASSLKSPGGEKLFF
TGTGCCAGCAGCTTGAAAAGTCCTGGGGGGGAAAAACTGTTTTTT